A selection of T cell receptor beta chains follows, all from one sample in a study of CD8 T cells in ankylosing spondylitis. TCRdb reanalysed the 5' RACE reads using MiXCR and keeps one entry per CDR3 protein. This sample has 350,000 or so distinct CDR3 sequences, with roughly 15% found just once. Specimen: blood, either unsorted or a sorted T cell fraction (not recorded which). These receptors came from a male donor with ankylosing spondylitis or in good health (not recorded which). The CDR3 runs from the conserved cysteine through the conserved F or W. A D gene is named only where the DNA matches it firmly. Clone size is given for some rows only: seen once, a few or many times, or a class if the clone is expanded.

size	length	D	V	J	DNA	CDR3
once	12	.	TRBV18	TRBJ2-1	TGTGCCAGCTCACCACCGCCCAATGAGCAGTTCTTC	CASSPPPNEQFF
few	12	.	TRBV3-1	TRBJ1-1	TGTGCCAGCAGGTTGTATCGGGGGCAAGCTTTCTTT	CASRLYRGQAFF
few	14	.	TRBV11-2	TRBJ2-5	TGTGCCAGCAGCTTAGACCTAGTTTCGGAGACCCAGTACTTC	CASSLDLVSETQYF
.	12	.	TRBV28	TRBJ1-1	TGTGCCAGCGGCACTAAGAACACTGAAGCTTTCTTT	CASGTKNTEAFF
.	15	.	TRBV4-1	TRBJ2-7	TGCGCCAGCAGCCAAGTAGGGGCCAGCTCCTACGAGCAGTACTTC	CASSQVGASSYEQYF
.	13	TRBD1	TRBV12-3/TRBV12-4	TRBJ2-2	TGTGCCAGCAGTCCGACAGGGACCTGGGAGCTGTTTTTT	CASSPTGTWELFF
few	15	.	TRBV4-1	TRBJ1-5	TGCGCCAGCAGCTTAACGGAAGGGGCATGGCAGCCCCAGCATTTT	CASSLTEGAWQPQHF
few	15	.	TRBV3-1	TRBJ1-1	TGTGCCAGCAGCCGGGCAGTAGTAGGAAAAACTGAAGCTTTCTTT	CASSRAVVGKTEAFF
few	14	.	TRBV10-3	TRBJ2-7	TGTGCCATCGCTTTCCCGGCGGGCGCCTACGAGCAGTACTTC	CAIAFPAGAYEQYF
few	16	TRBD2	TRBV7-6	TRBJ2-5	TGTGCCAGCAGCTTAGGACTAGCCCCGTACCAAGAGACCCAGTACTTC	CASSLGLAPYQETQYF
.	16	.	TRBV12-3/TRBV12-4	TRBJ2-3	TGTGCCAGCAGCGTGGACATCCCTCGCGGGGCAGATACGCAGTATTTT	CASSVDIPRGADTQYF
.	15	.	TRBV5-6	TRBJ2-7	TGTGCCAGCAGCTCTTCCCGGGAGCCTATCTACGAGCAGTACTTC	CASSSSREPIYEQYF
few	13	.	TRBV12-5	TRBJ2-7	TGTGCTAGTGGTAGGGGCTCATTCTACGAGCAGTACTTC	CASGRGSFYEQYF
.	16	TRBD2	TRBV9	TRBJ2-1	TGTGCCAGCAGTCAGGGGGGCGGGAGGGCCTACAATGAGCAGTTCTTC	CASSQGGGRAYNEQFF
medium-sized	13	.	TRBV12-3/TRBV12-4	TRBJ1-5	TGTGCCAGCAGCATTGACGGGGACAAGCCCCAGCATTTT	CASSIDGDKPQHF
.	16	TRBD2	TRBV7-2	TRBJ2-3	TGTGCCAGCAGCTGGGGACTAGCGGTTAGCACAGATACGCAGTATTTT	CASSWGLAVSTDTQYF
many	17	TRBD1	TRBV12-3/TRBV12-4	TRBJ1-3	TGTGCCAGCAGTCAAGGACAGGGGGCTACCTCTGGAAACACCATATATTTT	CASSQGQGATSGNTIYF